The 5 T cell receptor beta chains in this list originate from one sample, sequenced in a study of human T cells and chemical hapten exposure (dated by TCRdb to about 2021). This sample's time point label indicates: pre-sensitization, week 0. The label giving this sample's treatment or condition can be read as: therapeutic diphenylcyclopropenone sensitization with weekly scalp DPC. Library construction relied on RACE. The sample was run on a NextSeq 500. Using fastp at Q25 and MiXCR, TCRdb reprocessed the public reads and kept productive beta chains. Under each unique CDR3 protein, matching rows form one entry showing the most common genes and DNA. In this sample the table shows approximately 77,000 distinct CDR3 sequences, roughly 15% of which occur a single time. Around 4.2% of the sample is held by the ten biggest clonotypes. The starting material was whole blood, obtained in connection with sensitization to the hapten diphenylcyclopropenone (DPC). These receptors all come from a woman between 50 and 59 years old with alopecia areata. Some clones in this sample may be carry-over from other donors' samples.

The CDR3 sequence: CSARAGLIDEQFF. Written as DNA, the CDR3 is TGCAGTGCTAGGGCCGGGTTGATCGATGAGCAGTTCTTC. The chain recombines TRBV20-1 with TRBJ2-1, with no clear D. V was cut by 3 bases and J by 8 bases, with 14 bases left in between. From germline, CDR1 is DFQATT and CDR2 SNEGSKA (reference sequence). CDR3 length equals 13 residues.

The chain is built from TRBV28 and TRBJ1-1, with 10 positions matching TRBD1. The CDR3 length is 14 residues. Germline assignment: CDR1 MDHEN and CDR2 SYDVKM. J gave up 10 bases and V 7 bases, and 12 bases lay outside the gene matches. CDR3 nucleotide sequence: TGTGCCAGCACCTTCCGGGACAGGGGTGGTAGAGCTTTCTTT. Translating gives CASTFRDRGGRAFF. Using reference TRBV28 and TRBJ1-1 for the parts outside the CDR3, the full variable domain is DVKVTQSSRYLVKRTGEKVFLECVQDMDHENMFWYRQDPGLGLRLIYFSYDVKMKEKGDIPEGYSVSREKKERFSLILESASTNQTSMYLCASTFRDRGGRAFFGQGTRLTVV.

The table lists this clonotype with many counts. The DNA for the CDR3 is TGCAGTGCTAGCGGAGTGCCGGGCAACTATGGCTACACCTTC. Amino acids: CSASGVPGNYGYTF. The chain employs TRBV20-1 and TRBJ1-2; D remains unclear. This CDR3 contains 14 residues. The germline gives CDR1 DFQATT, CDR2 SNEGSKA (reference sequence). V lost 3 bases and J lost 2, with 13 bases in between.

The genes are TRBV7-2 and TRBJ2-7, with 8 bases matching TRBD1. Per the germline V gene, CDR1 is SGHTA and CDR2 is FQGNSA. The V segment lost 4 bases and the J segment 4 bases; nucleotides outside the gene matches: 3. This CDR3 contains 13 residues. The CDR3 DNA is TGTGCCAGCAGCTCTAGGACAGGGTACGAGCAGTACTTC. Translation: CASSSRTGYEQYF.

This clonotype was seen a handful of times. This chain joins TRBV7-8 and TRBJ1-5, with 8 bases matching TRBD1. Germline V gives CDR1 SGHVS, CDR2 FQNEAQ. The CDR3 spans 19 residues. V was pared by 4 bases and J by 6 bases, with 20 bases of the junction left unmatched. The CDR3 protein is CASSSYGTGNRENGQPQHF. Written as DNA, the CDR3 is TGTGCCAGCAGCTCTTATGGGACAGGCAATCGCGAGAACGGTCAGCCCCAGCATTTT.